These T cell receptor beta chains were read from a single sample in a study of a mutant IDH1 vaccine in newly diagnosed glioma. Method: immunoSEQ multiplex PCR; TCRdb's copy keeps in-frame clones and lacks some. The data hold approximately 88,000 clones, with around three quarters observed a single time. The specimen was PBMCs, collected from a glioma patient treated with radiotherapy, temozolomide or both. Every receptor here comes from a man aged 40-49 years with glioma. Both conserved end residues are part of each CDR3. D genes are given only for firm matches. Clone size is not always given. Where it is, it says once, few, many or a class for expanded clones.

j_call | v_call | d_call | clone_size | cdr3_nt | cdr3_aa
TRBJ1-3 | TRBV5-4 | NA | NA | TGTGCCAGCAGCTTGGGAGATGGAAACACCATATATTTT | CASSLGDGNTIYF
TRBJ2-7 | TRBV5-1 | TRBD1 | NA | TGCGCCAGCAGCTCCGACAGGGGCCCTACCTACGAGCAGTACTTC | CASSSDRGPTYEQYF
TRBJ2-3 | TRBV13 | NA | NA | TGTGCCAGCAGCTTATACGCAGGGACTAGCACAGATACGCAGTATTTT | CASSLYAGTSTDTQYF
TRBJ2-5 | TRBV5-1 | TRBD2 | NA | TGCGCCAGCAGCTGGGGACTAGCGTTTCAAGAGACCCAGTACTTC | CASSWGLAFQETQYF
TRBJ2-2 | TRBV5-1 | NA | NA | TGCGCCAGCACCGGGGGCACCGGGGAGCTGTTTTTT | CASTGGTGELFF
TRBJ2-1 | TRBV29-1 | NA | NA | TGCAGCGTTGAAGGTGCCGGGACAATTATTTACAATGAGCAGTTCTTC | CSVEGAGTIIYNEQFF
TRBJ2-7 | TRBV18 | NA | NA | TGTGCCAGCTCCGAAACGGCTGGGCAGTACTTC | CASSETAGQYF
TRBJ2-7 | TRBV6-1 | NA | NA | TGTGCCAGCAGTGAATCTATGTGGGCCCCCTACGAGCAGTACTTC | CASSESMWAPYEQYF
TRBJ2-1 | TRBV7-2 | NA | NA | TGTGCCAGCAGCTTAAGACGGGATGAGCAGTTCTTC | CASSLRRDEQFF
TRBJ1-2 | TRBV30 | NA | NA | TGTGCCTGGAGTGTAGGACTTCTCCCTCTCTATGGCTACACCTTC | CAWSVGLLPLYGYTF
TRBJ2-3 | TRBV19 | NA | NA | TGTGCCAGTAGTATAGGAAAGGGGCCAGATACGCAGTATTTT | CASSIGKGPDTQYF
TRBJ2-5 | TRBV7-8 | TRBD1 | NA | TGTGCCAGCAGCCCGAACCGAGACAGGGCGGAGACCCAGTACTTC | CASSPNRDRAETQYF
TRBJ1-5 | TRBV4-1 | NA | NA | TGCGCCAGCAGCCAAGAACCCTATCAGCCCCAGCATTTT | CASSQEPYQPQHF
TRBJ2-7 | TRBV7-9 | NA | NA | TGTGCCAGCAGCTCCCAGGATTCGGGACACCGATACGAGCAGTACTTC | CASSSQDSGHRYEQYF
TRBJ2-3 | TRBV5-5 | NA | NA | TGTGCCAGCAGCTTGGCTTCGACGGATGGCACAGATACGCAGTATTTT | CASSLASTDGTDTQYF
TRBJ1-1 | TRBV7-2 | TRBD1 | NA | TGTGCCAGCAGCTGGGGGACGGGACAGGGAAGTAAAGCTTTCTTT | CASSWGTGQGSKAFF
TRBJ2-7 | TRBV28 | TRBD2 | NA | TGTGCCAGCAGTTTAATCGCTAGCGGTACCTACGAGCAGTACTTC | CASSLIASGTYEQYF
TRBJ2-2 | TRBV4-3 | NA | once | TGCGCCAGCAGCCAAGAATGGGAGGCTGTCGGGGAGCTGTTTTTT | CASSQEWEAVGELFF
TRBJ2-1 | TRBV5-5 | NA | NA | TGTGCCAGCAGCCCGGGACGGGTAGCGGCGACCTCCTACAATGAGCAGTTCTTC | CASSPGRVAATSYNEQFF
TRBJ2-4 | TRBV7-2 | TRBD2 | NA | TGTGCCAGCAGCATCCGGACTAGCGGGAGAAACATTCAGTACTTC | CASSIRTSGRNIQYF
TRBJ2-1 | TRBV5-1 | TRBD2 | once | TGCGCCAGCAGCATCCGTGGGGCGGGAGGGGACAATGAGCAGTTCTTC | CASSIRGAGGDNEQFF
TRBJ2-2 | TRBV30 | TRBD1 | few | TGTGCCTGGAGGGGTGGGACAGGGAACACCGGGGAGCTGTTTTTT | CAWRGGTGNTGELFF
TRBJ2-5 | TRBV4-1 | TRBD2 | NA | TGCGCCAGCAGCCAAGGACTAGCGGATGTTGGGGAGACCCAGTACTTC | CASSQGLADVGETQYF
TRBJ1-1 | TRBV28 | NA | NA | TGTGCCAGCAGTTTAGGGGGGGGCCGGAGGAACACTGAAGCTTTCTTT | CASSLGGGRRNTEAFF
TRBJ2-1 | TRBV5-1 | NA | NA | TGCGCCAGCAGCGTGGGACGGCAGGCTGAGCAGTTCTTC | CASSVGRQAEQFF
TRBJ1-4 | TRBV15 | NA | NA | TGTGCCACCAGCCGAACGAGGGCTGAAAAACTGTTTTTT | CATSRTRAEKLFF
TRBJ2-7 | TRBV29-1 | NA | NA | TGCAGCGCGAACACAGGGATCCACGAGCAGTACTTC | CSANTGIHEQYF
TRBJ1-2 | TRBV5-8 | NA | NA | TGTGCCAGCAGCTTATCCGGACGGGCTAACTATGGCTACACCTTC | CASSLSGRANYGYTF
TRBJ2-7 | TRBV6-1 | NA | NA | TGTGCCAGCAGCTCGCCCGCGGGGAGTCCGTACTTC | CASSSPAGSPYF
TRBJ2-1 | TRBV7-6 | NA | once | TGTGCCAGCAGCTTAGCGCGCGCCCAGGAATACAATGAGCAGTTCTTC | CASSLARAQEYNEQFF
TRBJ2-5 | TRBV4-2 | NA | NA | TGTGCCAGCAGCCAAGAGTACGGGGGAGCGGAGACCCAGTACTTC | CASSQEYGGAETQYF
TRBJ2-1 | TRBV9 | TRBD2 | NA | TGTGCCAGCAGCGCCCCCTTGGGTAGCGGGAAGTACAATGAGCAGTTCTTC | CASSAPLGSGKYNEQFF
TRBJ2-5 | TRBV7-2 | TRBD1 | NA | TGTGCCAGCAGCCTGATTTGGGACAGGGGAGAGACCCAGTACTTC | CASSLIWDRGETQYF
TRBJ1-1 | TRBV18 | NA | NA | TGTGCCAGCTCACCGACCGGGACTATGGACACTGAAGCTTTCTTT | CASSPTGTMDTEAFF
TRBJ1-2 | TRBV10-2 | NA | NA | TGCGCCAGCAGTGAGTATAGGACAGCCTATGGCTACACCTTC | CASSEYRTAYGYTF
TRBJ1-5 | TRBV5-8 | NA | once | TGTGCCAGCAGCTTGGGACTTATGGGCAATCAGCCCCAGCATTTT | CASSLGLMGNQPQHF
TRBJ2-1 | TRBV11-2 | TRBD2 | NA | TGTGCCAGCAGCCGACTAGCGGCGGAATACAATGAGCAGTTCTTC | CASSRLAAEYNEQFF
TRBJ2-5 | TRBV5-4 | NA | once | TGTGCCAGCAGCCGCAATGGGGAGACCCAGTACTTC | CASSRNGETQYF
TRBJ1-2 | TRBV4-3 | TRBD1 | once | TGCGCCAGCAGCCAAAAGCGAACCGGGACAGGGGGCGCAAACTATGGCTACACCTTC | CASSQKRTGTGGANYGYTF
TRBJ2-7 | TRBV2 | NA | NA | TGTGCCAGCCGCTTTTCGGGCTACGAGCAGTACTTC | CASRFSGYEQYF
TRBJ2-2 | TRBV29-1 | TRBD1 | NA | TGCAGCGTGGGACAGGGCAAACCCACCGGGGAGCTGTTTTTT | CSVGQGKPTGELFF
TRBJ1-3 | TRBV4-2 | NA | NA | TGTGCCAGCAGCCAAGAATCCTTACTCGGCTCTGGAAACACCATATATTTT | CASSQESLLGSGNTIYF
TRBJ1-2 | TRBV28 | TRBD1 | NA | TGTGCCAGCAGCTCCGGACAGGGTGCAGTATATGGCTACACCTTC | CASSSGQGAVYGYTF
TRBJ1-2 | TRBV18 | NA | NA | TGTGCCAGCTCACCGACTGTTAGCCAGGGACGGGATGGCTACACCTTC | CASSPTVSQGRDGYTF
TRBJ2-3 | TRBV6-4 | NA | NA | TGTGCCAGCACCATCCGGCGGGATATTCATACGCAGTATTTT | CASTIRRDIHTQYF
TRBJ1-2 | TRBV19 | NA | once | TGTGCCAGTAGTATATCACCGGCCTTTAACTATGGCTACACCTTC | CASSISPAFNYGYTF
TRBJ2-7 | TRBV5-1 | NA | NA | TGCGCCAGCAGTCCCCTCGGAACTAGCAGGTCCGAGCAGTACTTC | CASSPLGTSRSEQYF
TRBJ2-7 | TRBV7-9 | NA | NA | TGTGCCAGCAGCTTAGCGCGGGGAGTCCGCTACGAGCAGTACTTC | CASSLARGVRYEQYF
TRBJ1-1 | TRBV7-9 | TRBD1 | NA | TGTGCCAGCAACCACCCGGGGACAGGGGGGAACACTGAAGCTTTCTTT | CASNHPGTGGNTEAFF